This entry is about one T cell receptor (beta chain). This clonotype was seen a handful of times. There is no known antigen for this receptor. It has no much larger one-base neighbor in the sample; base qualities were not kept. The library relied on 5' RACE. Sequencing relied on an Illumina HiSeq 2500. A second 7 to 11 cycle PCR used a sample-barcoded 5' primer and a J-beta primer mix. Each TCR beta cDNA molecule received a unique molecular identifier from a template-switch 5' adaptor carrying 12 random nucleotides. At least 2.5 million CDR3-containing paired-end reads were obtained from each sample. First-strand cDNA synthesis was performed from all RNA using the Mint cDNA synthesis kit, with priming by a TRBC-specific oligonucleotide. Following uracil-DNA glycosylase treatment, a first 18-cycle PCR with universal primers M1SS and BC2_uni_R was performed on all cDNA. Turning to the authors' computational methods: For normalization, 1 million high-quality reads were randomly selected from each sample, with every read carrying a distinct molecular identifier. Instead of being binned into consensus sequences, reads with shared molecular identifiers were discarded. MiTCR, set to a Q25 quality threshold and the strictest error-elimination algorithm, was used for CDR3 identification, clonotype clustering and error correction. A nonparametric unseen species model with Euler transformation was used to estimate lower-bound total TCR beta diversity. In TCRdb, the public reads were trimmed at Q25 with fastp and aligned with MiXCR, with productive beta chains retained. Each CDR3 protein appears once, grouped with its most common genes and DNA. The V and J calls here are based on TCRdb, not the publication. This sample holds over 700,000 distinct CDR3 sequences; approximately 55% were observed only once. The ten biggest clones cover under 50% of the sample.

V is pruned by 7 bases and J by 0 bases, leaving 8 bases of the junction without a gene match. In the germline V gene, CDR1 corresponds to SQVTM and CDR2 to ANQGSEA. Reading from cysteine to phenylalanine, the CDR3 counts 15 amino acids. The only DNA kept is the CDR3, 45 bases in frame from the first base. This entry belongs to a study of blood T cells in healthy people across ages (dated by TCRdb to between 2014 and 2016). For the wider study: In model experiments, roughly one uniquely barcoded TCR beta cDNA molecule per two T cells was captured by template switching. To avoid experimental bias, donors of different ages were randomly spread across the sequencing lanes. Two additional independent replicas of 1 million unique cDNA reads from the same blood draw were analyzed for two donors (one aged 18 to 30 and one aged 80 or older). Donors were grouped into four age groups: young (average roughly 17 years), middle-aged (roughly 40), aged (about 60) and long-lived (around 80). To track age-related changes in TCR beta repertoire diversity, the study relied on deep sequencing normalized with unique cDNA molecular identifiers. The full study reports these points: Because profiling used bulk unsorted PBMCs, naive and antigen-experienced compartments could not be compared conclusively. Compared with the aged group, the long-lived group had more naive CD4+ T cells, fewer expanded clones and increased TCR diversity, a pattern suggesting age selection. Total diversity estimates from one million sequenced T cells were considered lower bounds and underestimates. Because donor CMV infection status was unknown, age-related changes in expanded clonotypes were potentially confounded. As age increased, observed TCR beta diversity per million T cells dropped in a roughly linear way, and a significant reduction was already evident by age around 41. The percentage of naive T cells measured by flow cytometry correlated strongly with observed TCR beta diversity.

Systemically healthy Caucasian individuals from Russia, approximately 39 in total and aged roughly 6 to 100 years, were included as donors. Each donor gave around 9 milliliters of peripheral blood, collected into EDTA-treated Vacutainer tubes. Ficoll-Paque density-gradient centrifugation was used to isolate PBMCs, with at least 6.5 million per sample. Trizol reagent was used to extract total RNA from the PBMCs, yielding at least 6 micrograms per sample. For every donor, an aliquot of PBMCs went through flow cytometry to measure the percentages of naive CD45RAhigh/CD27high T cells. Sequences were obtained from blood. This TCR was recovered from a man older than 75 in good health. The chain is made from TRBV29-1 and TRBJ2-1, with TRBD1 identical over 8 junction bases. The CDR3 in this case is CSARTGTGSYNEQFF. The bases are TGCAGCGCCCGAACCGGGACAGGCTCCTACAATGAGCAGTTCTTC.